One sample yielded the 14 T cell receptor beta chains listed below, sequenced in a study of blood T cells in healthy people across ages. PCR was performed a second time for about 7 to 11 cycles using a sample-barcoded 5' primer and a J-beta primer mix. One entry per CDR3 protein, called by TCRdb with MiXCR from the 5' RACE reads. Found here are 600,000 to 1,000,000 distinct CDR3 sequences, 25% of them singletons; the top ten hold 3.7%. These data are also associated with another study on T cells of mothers and their children.

Sequencing used blood. The receptors stem from a boy under 18 in good health.

The genes are TRBV5-1 and TRBJ2-7; 9 bases map to TRBD1. The CDR3 is 18 amino acids. J lost 4 bases, V lost 3 bases, and 17 bases had no gene match. Germline values: CDR1 SGHRS, CDR2 YFSETQ. CDR3 sequence reads: CASSWSLVSRDREYEQYF. Here the CDR3 DNA reads TGCGCCAGCAGCTGGAGTCTTGTGTCCCGGGACAGGGAGTACGAGCAGTACTTC.

This clonotype was counted between two and nine times. V usage is TRBV7-9 and J usage is TRBJ2-5, with 11 bases lining up with TRBD1. Germline assignment: CDR1 SEHNR and CDR2 FQNEAQ (reference sequence). V lost 5 bases and J lost 11; bases outside the gene matches: 19. This CDR3 is 17 amino acids long. CDR3 region: CASSPGQGATPPLEQYF. The CDR3 coding sequence is TGTGCCAGCAGCCCAGGACAGGGGGCTACCCCCCCTTTAGAGCAGTACTTC.

This clonotype was seen a handful of times. V gene TRBV6-2 or TRBV6-3 combines with J gene TRBJ2-2; D is uncertain. Germline V gene sequence: CDR1 MNHEY, CDR2 SVGEGT. CDR3 length: 14 amino acids. Trimming pared 5 bases from V and 5 bases from J, leaving 12 bases between. This CDR3 is CASSPFLSTGELFF. The CDR3 nucleotides read TGTGCCAGCAGTCCCTTCCTTAGTACCGGGGAGCTGTTTTTT.

V usage is TRBV9 and J usage is TRBJ2-6; weak D call: TRBD2 (5 bases). Looked up from germline, CDR1 is SGDLS and CDR2 is YYNGEE. V was trimmed by 0 bases and J by 4 bases, leaving 11 bases between them. The CDR3 runs 16 residues. DNA of the CDR3: TGTGCCAGCAGCGTAGCCTGGGGAGCCGGGGCCAACGTCCTGACTTTC. It codes for CASSVAWGAGANVLTF.

The sample holds a few counts of this clonotype. CDR3 DNA sequence: TGTGCCAGCAGCGTAGGGCCAGGGGGCAATCAGCCCCAGCATTTT. Its translation: CASSVGPGGNQPQHF. The rearrangement links TRBV9 to TRBJ1-5, with a possible D match to TRBD1 (6 bases). Germline lookup yields CDR1 SGDLS and CDR2 YYNGEE. The V gene lost 0 bases and the J gene lost 2 bases, with 9 bases spanning the gap. CDR3 size: 15 residues.

The CDR3 spells CASSQDIQGSNEQFF. The CDR3 DNA sequence: TGTGCCAGCAGCCAAGATATCCAGGGGTCCAATGAGCAGTTCTTC. V usage is TRBV3-1 and J usage is TRBJ2-1; D might be TRBD1 (6 bases). The germline V gene encodes CDR1 LGHDT and CDR2 YNNKEL (reference sequence). The V end lost 0 bases, the J end lost 6 bases, and 12 bases lay between the germline ends. This CDR3 has 15 residues.

The rearrangement uses TRBV4-1 and TRBJ2-3, with 8 positions matching TRBD2. From germline, CDR1 is MGHRA and CDR2 YSYEKL. The CDR3 is 16 residues long. V shed 6 bases and J 1 base; nucleotides not matched to a gene: 9. The CDR3 sequence: CASRQISGTGTDTQYF. CDR3 sequence (DNA): TGCGCCAGCAGGCAGATTAGCGGGACGGGCACAGATACGCAGTATTTT.

The V call is TRBV3-1, the J call TRBJ2-7, with D perhaps matching TRBD2 (5 bases). This CDR3 spans 15 amino acids. The V gene lost 3 bases and the J gene lost 0 bases, with 12 bases spanning the gap. Germline V gene sequence: CDR1 LGHDT, CDR2 YNNKEL (reference sequence). The CDR3 coding sequence is TGTGCCAGCAGCCACCGCCGGGATAGCTCCTACGAGCAGTACTTC. It is translated as CASSHRRDSSYEQYF.

The rearrangement joins TRBV29-1 to TRBJ2-1; 7 bases are shared with TRBD2. The ends lost 3 bases at V and 6 bases at J; junction bases unmatched: 5. The CDR3 contains 13 residues. CDR1 is SQVTM, CDR2 ANQGSEA, per germline. The CDR3, as DNA: TGCAGCGTTGAGAAGGCTAGCGGCAATGAGCAGTTCTTC. It specifies CSVEKASGNEQFF.

This clonotype was seen more than once but under ten times. The chain has TRBV12-3 or TRBV12-4 and TRBJ2-3; 7 bases line up with TRBD1. Trimming at V came to 3 bases and at J to 1 base, leaving 7 bases not matched to a gene. This CDR3 has 16 amino acids. The CDR3 nucleotides read TGTGCCAGCAGTTTCGTGCCGGGACAGCGCACAGATACGCAGTATTTT. Protein sequence: CASSFVPGQRTDTQYF.

This clonotype showed up just a few times. CDR3 nucleotide sequence: TGCGCCAGCAGCTTGGGGGTGGACGTCCCCTACGAGCAGTACTTC. It encodes CASSLGVDVPYEQYF. V is TRBV5-1 and J is TRBJ2-5; the D is unclear. The DNA matches TRBJ2-7 better at its end, which makes the J call doubtful. This CDR3 is built from 15 residues. Per germline, CDR1 SGHRS and CDR2 YFSETQ.

The table lists this clonotype with many counts. This chain uses TRBV28 with TRBJ1-1, with D tentatively TRBD1 (6 bases). Germline lookup yields CDR1 MDHEN and CDR2 SYDVKM. The CDR3 contains 13 residues. Trimming stripped 10 bases from V and 0 bases from J, with 12 bases between. The CDR3 is CATVDRMNTEAFF. The CDR3 DNA is TGTGCCACCGTGGACAGAATGAACACTGAAGCTTTCTTT. Filled out from reference TRBV28 and TRBJ1-1, the complete variable domain reads DVKVTQSSRYLVKRTGEKVFLECVQDMDHENMFWYRQDPGLGLRLIYFSYDVKMKEKGDIPEGYSVSREKKERFSLILESASTNQTSMYLCATVDRMNTEAFFGQGTRLTVV.

This clonotype appeared a few times. The chain recombines TRBV7-2 with TRBJ2-1, with 9 bases fitting TRBD2. J lost 2 bases, V lost 4 bases, and 12 bases had no gene match. The CDR3 extends over 18 amino acids. Germline V gives CDR1 SGHTA, CDR2 FQGNSA. The CDR3 region has the DNA TGTGCCAGCAGCTCCCCGTCAAGCGGGAGGTCAACCTACAATGAGCAGTTCTTC. Protein: CASSSPSSGRSTYNEQFF. The full variable domain, in which reference TRBV7-2 and TRBJ2-1 provide the parts outside the CDR3, is GAGVSQSPSNKVTEKGKDVELRCDPISGHTALYWYRQSLGQGLEFLIYFQGNSAPDKSGLPSDRFSAERTGGSVSTLTIQRTQQEDSAVYLCASSSPSSGRSTYNEQFFGPGTRLTVL.

This chain uses TRBV7-2 with TRBJ2-1; D might be TRBD2 (6 bases). CDR3 size: 16 residues. Deletions cut 4 bases from V and 6 bases from J, with 19 bases between. Germline-derived CDR1 and CDR2 are SGHTA and FQGNSA. DNA for the CDR3: TGTGCCAGCAGCTCAGATGCGGGACTGGGCATCAATGAGCAGTTCTTC. Translating it yields CASSSDAGLGINEQFF. Drawing the rest from reference TRBV7-2 and TRBJ2-1, the complete variable domain is GAGVSQSPSNKVTEKGKDVELRCDPISGHTALYWYRQSLGQGLEFLIYFQGNSAPDKSGLPSDRFSAERTGGSVSTLTIQRTQQEDSAVYLCASSSDAGLGINEQFFGPGTRLTVL.